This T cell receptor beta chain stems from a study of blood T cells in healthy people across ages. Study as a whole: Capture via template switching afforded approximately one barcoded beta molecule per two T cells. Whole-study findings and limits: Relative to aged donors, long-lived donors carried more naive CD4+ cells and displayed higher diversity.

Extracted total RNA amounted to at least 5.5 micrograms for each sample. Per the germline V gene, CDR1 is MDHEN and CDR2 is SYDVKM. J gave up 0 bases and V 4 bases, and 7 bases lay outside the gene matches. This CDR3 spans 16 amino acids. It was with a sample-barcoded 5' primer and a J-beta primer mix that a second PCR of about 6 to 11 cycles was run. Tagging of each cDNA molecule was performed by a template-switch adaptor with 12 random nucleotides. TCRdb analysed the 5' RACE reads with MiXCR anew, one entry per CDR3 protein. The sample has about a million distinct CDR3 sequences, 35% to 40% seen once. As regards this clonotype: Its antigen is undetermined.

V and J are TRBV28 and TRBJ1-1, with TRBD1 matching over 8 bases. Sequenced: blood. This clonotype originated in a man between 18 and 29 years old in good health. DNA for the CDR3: TGTGCCAGCAGTTCTCACGGACAGGGAATGAACACTGAAGCTTTCTTT. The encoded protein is CASSSHGQGMNTEAFF.